This T cell receptor (beta chain) emerged from a study of T cell changes during pregnancy in multiple sclerosis. Measured with immunoSEQ multiplex PCR; TCRdb has only the in-frame clones, and not every one. The table shows approximately 27,000 clones, with around nine tenths occurring only once. The sample holds one count of this clone. CDR3 length equals 16 residues. V was shortened by 8 bases and J by 6 bases, with 25 bases between the two germline ends. Germline CDR1 MGHRA, CDR2 YSYEKL. The sample consisted of CD8+ T cells from peripheral blood mononuclear cells, taken before pregnancy. The sequence derives from a female donor with multiple sclerosis, enrolled in a pregnancy study. The chain employs TRBV4-1 and TRBJ1-1, with D possibly being TRBD1 (6 bases). CDR3: CASVIRPGQRVPEAFF. The CDR3, as DNA: TGCGCCAGCGTCATTAGACCCGGACAGCGCGTTCCTGAAGCTTTCTTT.